This passage covers 9 T cell receptor beta chains from one sample sequenced in a study of T cells after yellow fever vaccination. TCRdb reprocessed the 5' RACE reads via MiXCR and lists one record per CDR3 protein. The table lists about 400,000 distinct CDR3 sequences, 6.2% of them singletons. The sample was PBMCs, taken 5 days after the yellow fever booster vaccination. The source is a man aged 25 to 40 who received the YFV17D yellow fever vaccine.

This clonotype was observed many times. The V and J genes are TRBV10-2 and TRBJ2-7; D not certain. The CDR3 spans 14 residues. Deletions cut 3 bases from V and 5 bases from J, with 14 bases between. Germline loops: CDR1 WSHSY, CDR2 SAAADI. The CDR3 loop is CASSEIRRVHEQYF. The DNA for the CDR3 is TGCGCCAGCAGTGAAATACGTAGGGTCCACGAGCAGTACTTC.

In its sample, this clonotype was seen many times. The rearrangement links TRBV20-1 to TRBJ2-1; D possibly uses TRBD1 or TRBD2 (5 bases each). This CDR3 has 13 amino acids. V was shortened by 5 bases and J by 2 bases, with 10 bases between the two germline ends. Per germline, CDR1 DFQATT and CDR2 SNEGSKA (reference sequence). DNA for the CDR3: TGCAGTGCTGGGACCAGCGCCTACAATGAGCAGTTCTTC. This sequence encodes CSAGTSAYNEQFF.

V and J are TRBV10-3 and TRBJ2-1; TRBD2 is a possible D gene (7 bases). The CDR3 contains 15 residues. V gave up 2 bases and J gave up 7 bases, with 15 bases separating them. CDR1 and CDR2 (germline): ENHRY, SYGVKD. CDR3 DNA sequence: TGTGCCATCAGTGAGCTCGGGGGGCGCGTAAATGAGCAGTTCTTC. This sequence encodes CAISELGGRVNEQFF.

This clonotype has a count of ten or more. The chain couples TRBV10-3 to TRBJ2-1, with no clear D. Germline V gene sequence: CDR1 ENHRY, CDR2 SYGVKD. V lost 0 bases to trimming and J lost 6 bases, with 0 bases between them. CDR3 length equals 11 residues. The chain's CDR3 is CAISESNEQFF. The CDR3 DNA reads TGTGCCATCAGTGAGTCCAATGAGCAGTTCTTC.

V and J are TRBV3-1 and TRBJ1-1; D is undetermined. The CDR3 extends over 15 amino acids. V lost 1 base, J lost 2 bases, and 11 bases lay in between. Germline values: CDR1 LGHDT, CDR2 YNNKEL (reference sequence). The CDR3 coding sequence is TGTGCCAGCAGCCAAGCGCCTTTTGGAAACACTGAAGCTTTCTTT. Amino acid sequence: CASSQAPFGNTEAFF.

This clonotype was recorded many times. The rearrangement links TRBV6-5 to TRBJ2-7; maybe TRBD2 (6 bases). CDR3 length equals 15 residues. CDR1 and CDR2 (germline): MNHEY, SVGAGI. V lost 2 bases to trimming and J lost 4 bases, with 15 bases between them. The DNA of the CDR3 is TGTGCCAGCAGTTACGATGGGGGGTCAGTTTACGAGCAGTACTTC. As protein: CASSYDGGSVYEQYF.

The chain has TRBV9 and TRBJ2-4; a possible D gene is TRBD2 (5 bases). Trimming shortened V by 4 bases and J by 1 base, and 12 bases separated the two germline ends. Germline CDR1 SGDLS, CDR2 YYNGEE. The CDR3 length is 15 residues. For the CDR3, the DNA is TGTGCCAGCAGCACCGACCCGGGGGCCAAAAACATTCAGTACTTC. This codes for CASSTDPGAKNIQYF.

There are a few counts of this clonotype. The genes are TRBV11-2 and TRBJ2-7; unclear D gene. Germline CDR1 reads SGHAT; CDR2 reads FQNNGV. Trimming stripped 8 bases from V and 2 bases from J, with 16 bases between. The CDR3 contains 14 residues. The CDR3 spells CASLPVGQPYEQYF. The CDR3 region has the DNA TGTGCCAGCCTCCCCGTTGGGCAGCCCTACGAGCAGTACTTC.

This clonotype was seen at least ten times. V is TRBV7-9 and J is TRBJ2-2; D unresolved. This CDR3 spans 17 amino acids. Trimming cost V 0 bases and J 0 bases, with 11 bases left between them. The V gene's germline CDR1 is SEHNR and CDR2 FQNEAQ (reference sequence). CDR3 residues: CASSLASWLANTGELFF. The CDR3 bases are TGTGCCAGCAGCTTAGCCTCGTGGCTCGCGAACACCGGGGAGCTGTTTTTT.